This TCR beta chain was sequenced during a study of T cell clonality in common variable immunodeficiency. Sequencing used immunoSEQ multiplex PCR; TCRdb keeps in-frame clones, though not all of them. The sample presents tens of thousands of clones, none singletons. Donors gave roughly 4.5 to 8.5 ml heparinized peripheral whole blood. This clone was counted at least ten times. Its cognate antigen is unknown. Study-level results: CVID subjects showed higher TCRbeta clonality than healthy controls. Fewer deletions and N-nucleotide insertions were reportedly seen in common variable immunodeficiency TCR beta sequences.

The specimen sequenced was peripheral blood mononuclear cells. The sequence was collected from a person aged 18 to 75 in good health.

The sequenced CDR3 bases are TGTGCCAGCAGTTTGAACAGGGGGACCTACGAG. It codes for CASSLNRGTYE. The whole CDR3 is CASSLNRGTYEQYF. The chain joins TRBV12-3 or TRBV12-4 to TRBJ2-7, with TRBD1 identical over 8 bases. The DNA ends 3 residues before the CDR3 does, and the rest of the CDR3 is filled in from the germline J gene. Losses at the gene ends were 3 bases for V and 2 bases for J; bases not matched to a gene: 3. This CDR3 has 14 amino acids.